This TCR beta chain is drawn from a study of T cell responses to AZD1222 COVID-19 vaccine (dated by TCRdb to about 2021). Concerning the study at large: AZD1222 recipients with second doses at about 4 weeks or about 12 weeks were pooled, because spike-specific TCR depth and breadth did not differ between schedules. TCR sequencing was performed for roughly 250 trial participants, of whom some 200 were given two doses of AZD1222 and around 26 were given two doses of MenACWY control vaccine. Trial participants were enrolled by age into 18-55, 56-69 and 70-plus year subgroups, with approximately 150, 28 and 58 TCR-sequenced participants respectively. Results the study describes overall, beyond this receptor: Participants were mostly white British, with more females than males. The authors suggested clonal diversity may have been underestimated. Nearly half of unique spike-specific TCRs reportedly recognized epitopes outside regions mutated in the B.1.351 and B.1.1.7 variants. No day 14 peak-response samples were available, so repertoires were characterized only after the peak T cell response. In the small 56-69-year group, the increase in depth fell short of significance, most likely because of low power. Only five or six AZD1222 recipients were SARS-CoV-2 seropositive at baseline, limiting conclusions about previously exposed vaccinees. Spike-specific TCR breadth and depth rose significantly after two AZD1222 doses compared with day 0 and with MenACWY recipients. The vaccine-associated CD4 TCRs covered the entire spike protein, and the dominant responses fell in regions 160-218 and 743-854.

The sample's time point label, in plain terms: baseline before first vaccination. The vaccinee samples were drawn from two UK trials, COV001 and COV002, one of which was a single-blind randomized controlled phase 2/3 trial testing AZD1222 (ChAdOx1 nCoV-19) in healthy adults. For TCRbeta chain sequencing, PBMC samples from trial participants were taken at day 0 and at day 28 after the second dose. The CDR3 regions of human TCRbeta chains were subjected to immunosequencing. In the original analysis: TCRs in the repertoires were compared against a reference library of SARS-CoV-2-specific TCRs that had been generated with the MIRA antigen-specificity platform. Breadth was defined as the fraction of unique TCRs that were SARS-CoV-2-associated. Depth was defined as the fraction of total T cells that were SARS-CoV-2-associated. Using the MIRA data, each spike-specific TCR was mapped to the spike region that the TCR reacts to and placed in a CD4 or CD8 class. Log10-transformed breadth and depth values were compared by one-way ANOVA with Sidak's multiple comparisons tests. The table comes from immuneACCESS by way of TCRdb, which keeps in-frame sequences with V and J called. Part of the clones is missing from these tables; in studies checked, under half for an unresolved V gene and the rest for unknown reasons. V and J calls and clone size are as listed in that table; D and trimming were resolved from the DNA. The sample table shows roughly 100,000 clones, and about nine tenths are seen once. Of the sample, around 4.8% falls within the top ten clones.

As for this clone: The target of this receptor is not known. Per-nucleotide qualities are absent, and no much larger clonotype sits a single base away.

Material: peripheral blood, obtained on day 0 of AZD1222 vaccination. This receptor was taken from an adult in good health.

The sequenced DNA: TGCGCCAGCAGATGGGGCGGGGATTCACCCCTCCACTTT. This translates into CASRWGGDSPLHF. The sequence joins TRBV5-1 to TRBJ1-6; TRBD1 is possibly the D segment (5 matching bases). The CDR3 runs 13 amino acids, cysteine and phenylalanine included. The retained sequence is limited to the CDR3, 39 bases, with the frame set at the first base. The germline V gene yields SGHRS for CDR1 and YFSETQ for CDR2. V and J are truncated by 5 bases and 8 bases respectively, leaving an intervening sequence of 11 bases.